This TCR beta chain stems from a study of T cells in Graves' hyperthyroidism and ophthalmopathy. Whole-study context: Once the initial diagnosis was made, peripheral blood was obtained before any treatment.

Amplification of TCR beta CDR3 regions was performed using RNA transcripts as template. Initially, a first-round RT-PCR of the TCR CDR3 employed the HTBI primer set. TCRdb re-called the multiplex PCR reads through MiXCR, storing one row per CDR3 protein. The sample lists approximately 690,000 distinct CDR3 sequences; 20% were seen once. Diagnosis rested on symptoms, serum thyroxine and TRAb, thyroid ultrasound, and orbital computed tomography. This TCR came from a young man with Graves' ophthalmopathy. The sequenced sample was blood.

CDR3 coding DNA: TGCAGTGCTAGAGATCACCGGCAGGGGCCCACCTACGAGCAGTACTTC. This translates into CSARDHRQGPTYEQYF. The chain employs TRBV20-1 and TRBJ2-7; D may be TRBD1 (6 bases). V was clipped by 0 bases and J by 2 bases, with 17 bases between them. There are 16 residues in the CDR3. Germline V gene data show CDR1 as DFQATT and CDR2 as SNEGSKA (reference sequence).